The 32 T cell receptor beta chains given below trace back to one sample, sequenced in a study of T-cell reconstitution after alpha-beta-depleted transplantation in children. As it was prepared, the TCRbeta library received unique molecular identifiers. TCRdb re-called the PCR reads with MiXCR, one entry per CDR3 protein. The repertoire consists of about 400,000 distinct CDR3 sequences, with roughly 22% occurring once and the leading ten covering around 3.9%. The specimen was PBMCs from the stem cell graft donor, collected from the stem cell graft. These receptors all stem from a human donor who donated a stem cell graft to a child with acute myeloid leukemia.

The chain combines TRBV5-6 with TRBJ1-3, with D uncertain. CDR3 length: 14 amino acids. Trimming took off 3 bases at V and 3 bases at J, with 10 bases between the two ends. In germline, CDR1 is SGHDT, CDR2 YYEEEE. As DNA, the CDR3 is TGTGCCAGCAGCTGGAAAGGAAGTGGAAACACCATATATTTT. Its protein product is CASSWKGSGNTIYF.

Ten or more counts support this clonotype. The chain couples TRBV5-1 to TRBJ2-3; 9 bases agree with TRBD2. CDR1 and CDR2 (germline): SGHRS, YFSETQ. Trimming cost V 4 bases and J 9 bases; bases outside gene matches: 6. The CDR3 spans 13 residues. In DNA form, the CDR3 reads TGCGCCAGCAGCGAGGGGACTAGCAACACGCAGTATTTT. Translating it yields CASSEGTSNTQYF.

V gene TRBV20-1 combines with J gene TRBJ2-1; D might be TRBD2 (6 bases). The CDR3 has 13 residues. Germline-derived CDR1 and CDR2 are DFQATT and SNEGSKA (reference sequence). Between the trimmed V and J ends, which lost 3 bases and 6 bases, there was a span of 12 bases. The CDR3 coding sequence is TGCAGTGCTAGTCGCGGGGTTCGCAATGAGCAGTTCTTC. Its translation is CSASRGVRNEQFF.

This clonotype turned up a few times. The CDR3 region is CASMDTMNTEAFF. The CDR3 bases are TGTGCCAGTATGGACACTATGAACACTGAAGCTTTCTTT. This chain connects TRBV19 to TRBJ1-1; D is possibly TRBD1 (5 bases). The CDR3 has 13 amino acids. V gave up 7 bases and J gave up 0 bases, with 9 bases separating them. Germline CDR1 LNHDA, CDR2 SQIVND (reference sequence).

This clonotype appeared a few times. This chain connects TRBV28 to TRBJ1-2; 9 bases are a match to TRBD1. This CDR3 comprises 16 residues. CDR1 is MDHEN, CDR2 SYDVKM, per germline. The V gene end was trimmed by 3 bases and the J gene end by 4 bases; junction bases not matched to a gene: 9. Here the CDR3 DNA reads TGTGCCAGCAGTTTTGGGGACAGGGCGGTGGTCTATGGCTACACCTTC. The encoded protein is CASSFGDRAVVYGYTF.

In DNA form, the CDR3 reads TGTGCCAGCAGTTTCGGCAGCCGCGCTGAAGCTTTCTTT. Its protein is CASSFGSRAEAFF. V usage is TRBV12-3 or TRBV12-4 and J usage is TRBJ1-1, with D hard to call. The CDR3 consists of 13 residues. V was clipped by 3 bases and J by 6 bases, with 11 bases between them.

This clonotype was detected a few times. DNA of the CDR3: TGTGCCACCAGTGATTCCGGGACAGGGGTCAATGAGCAGTTCTTC. Protein product: CATSDSGTGVNEQFF. This sequence joins TRBV24-1 and TRBJ2-1; 10 bases are shared with TRBD1. Germline lookup yields CDR1 KGHDR and CDR2 SFDVKD. The V segment lost 2 bases and the J segment 6 bases; nucleotides outside the gene matches: 3. The CDR3 totals 15 residues.

This clonotype appeared a few times. CDR3 sequence reads: CASSSPFIRDYLNEDEQFF. CDR3 DNA: TGTGCCAGCAGTTCCCCTTTTATTCGGGACTACCTAAACGAGGATGAGCAGTTCTTC. The chain joins TRBV28 to TRBJ2-1, with 7 bases fitting TRBD2. V gave up 4 bases and J gave up 8 bases; unmatched junction bases: 23. This CDR3 has 19 amino acids. Germline CDR1 and CDR2: MDHEN and SYDVKM.

In its sample, this clonotype was seen a few times. This chain connects TRBV15 to TRBJ1-5; 7 positions match TRBD1. J lost 0 bases, V lost 6 bases, and 5 bases had no gene match. CDR3 length equals 15 residues. Germline assignment: CDR1 LNHNV and CDR2 YYDKDF (reference sequence). The CDR3 here is CATSQGGYSNQPQHF. The CDR3 coding sequence is TGTGCCACCAGTCAGGGGGGATATAGCAATCAGCCCCAGCATTTT.

This rearrangement joins TRBV28 to TRBJ2-5; TRBD2 might be the D (6 bases). This CDR3 comprises 12 residues. V was cut by 6 bases and J by 8 bases, with 13 bases left in between. Per the germline V gene, CDR1 is MDHEN and CDR2 is SYDVKM. CDR3 in amino acids: CASSRDSPTQYF. The CDR3 nucleotides read TGTGCCAGCAGCCGGGACTCCCCCACCCAGTACTTC.

J is TRBJ2-1 and V is TRBV29-1; possibly TRBD1 for D (6 bases). The germline V gene encodes CDR1 SQVTM and CDR2 ANQGSEA. The CDR3 has 17 residues. The ends were cut back, 2 bases at V and 3 bases at J, with 20 bases in the middle. CDR3 amino acids: CSVESFSGQGLYNEQFF. The CDR3, as DNA: TGCAGCGTTGAATCTTTTTCGGGACAAGGCCTCTACAATGAGCAGTTCTTC.

This clonotype was seen a handful of times. The chain joins TRBV12-3 or TRBV12-4 to TRBJ1-1, with D possibly being TRBD1 (5 bases). V was pared by 8 bases and J by 1 base, with 20 bases between. The CDR3 spans 16 residues. In DNA form, the CDR3 reads TGTGCCAGCGCAATCCTCCCGGGACTGAAGAACACTGAAGCTTTCTTT. The encoded protein is CASAILPGLKNTEAFF.

The V call is TRBV24-1, the J call TRBJ2-1; D is unclear. Per the germline V gene, CDR1 is KGHDR and CDR2 is SFDVKD. V lost 7 bases to trimming and J lost 2 bases, with 14 bases between them. CDR3 length: 15 amino acids. The CDR3 reads CATSSRAKAYNEQFF. The CDR3 DNA sequence: TGTGCCACCAGCTCGCGCGCAAAGGCCTACAATGAGCAGTTCTTC.

The chain has TRBV14 and TRBJ2-7; no reliable D call. The ends were cut back, 2 bases at V and 4 bases at J, with 6 bases in the middle. The CDR3 is made up of 12 amino acids. Per germline, CDR1 SGHDN and CDR2 FVKESK. DNA for the CDR3: TGTGCCAGCAGCCAATGGAGTTACGAGCAGTACTTC. This gives the protein CASSQWSYEQYF.

This rearrangement joins TRBV5-1 to TRBJ2-7; D is unresolved. V was pared by 5 bases and J by 2 bases, with 11 bases between. Germline V lookup: CDR1 SGHRS, CDR2 YFSETQ. The CDR3 runs to 13 residues. The CDR3 nucleotides read TGCGCCAGCAGTCGCCTGAGCCCCTACGAGCAGTACTTC. Translated, it gives CASSRLSPYEQYF.

The V and J genes are TRBV5-1 and TRBJ2-1; 8 nucleotides align to TRBD2. Per germline, CDR1 SGHRS and CDR2 YFSETQ. The trim removed 4 bases at V and 6 bases at J, leaving 6 bases unmatched. This CDR3 comprises 14 residues. For the CDR3, the DNA is TGCGCCAGCAGCACTGAGCGGGAGCGCAATGAGCAGTTCTTC. Translating it yields CASSTERERNEQFF.

The table lists this clonotype with a few counts. This chain links TRBV7-3 with TRBJ2-7; 7 bases fit TRBD2. The CDR3 is 13 amino acids. The germline CDR1 and CDR2 sequences are SGHTA and FQGTGA. Trimming removed 6 bases from V and 7 bases from J; junction bases left unmatched: 9. The CDR3 loop reads CASSSTGRREQYF. The CDR3, as DNA: TGTGCCAGCAGTTCCACCGGGAGGAGGGAGCAGTACTTC. The whole variable domain, remainder taken from reference TRBV7-3 and TRBJ2-7, is GAGVSQTPSNKVTEKGKYVELRCDPISGHTALYWYRQSLGQGPEFLIYFQGTGAADDSGLPNDRFFAVRPEGSVSTLKIQRTERGDSAVYLCASSSTGRREQYFGPGTRLTVT.

This clonotype was counted between two and nine times. The chain has TRBV12-3 or TRBV12-4 and TRBJ2-1; the D is unclear. The CDR3 extends over 17 amino acids. Trimming shortened V by 2 bases and J by 1 base, and 15 bases separated the two germline ends. The DNA of the CDR3 is TGTGCCAGCAGTTTAAATATTCGGGCCGAGTCCTACAATGAGCAGTTCTTC. The encoded protein is CASSLNIRAESYNEQFF.

This clonotype was seen only a few times. The chain has TRBV20-1 and TRBJ1-2; 8 bases agree with TRBD1. From germline, CDR1 is DFQATT and CDR2 SNEGSKA (reference sequence). This CDR3 is built from 15 residues. J was trimmed by 3 bases and V by 2 bases; bases with no gene match: 8. CDR3 nucleotide sequence: TGCAGTGCTAGAATCTTCGGGACAGGTGACTATGGCTACACCTTC. The encoded protein is CSARIFGTGDYGYTF.

This sequence joins TRBV5-1 and TRBJ1-1; no reliable D call. V lost 7 bases, J lost 1 base, and 11 bases lay in between. The germline gives CDR1 SGHRS, CDR2 YFSETQ. The CDR3 spans 13 residues. CDR3 in amino acids: CASALGGNTEAFF. The CDR3 DNA follows: TGCGCCAGCGCCTTGGGCGGGAACACTGAAGCTTTCTTT.

This clonotype was counted a few times. The chain employs TRBV28 and TRBJ2-7, with 11 bases that match TRBD2. This CDR3 is built from 15 residues. From germline, CDR1 is MDHEN and CDR2 SYDVKM. J was trimmed by 3 bases and V by 2 bases; bases with no gene match: 3. CDR3 nucleotides: TGTGCCAGCAGTTTAGTAGCGGGAGGGTACTACGAGCAGTACTTC. It encodes CASSLVAGGYYEQYF.

The chain joins TRBV29-1 to TRBJ1-1; D ambiguous. The CDR3 runs to 12 residues. Per the germline V gene, CDR1 is SQVTM and CDR2 is ANQGSEA. Trimming stripped 0 bases from V and 8 bases from J, with 10 bases between. The CDR3 here is CSVEDVGPEAFF. The CDR3 coding sequence is TGCAGCGTTGAAGATGTAGGTCCGGAAGCTTTCTTT.

This chain uses TRBV5-1 with TRBJ1-1; D not certain. The germline CDR1 and CDR2 sequences are SGHRS and YFSETQ. This CDR3 region has 15 residues. Trimming removed 2 bases at V and 0 bases at J, with 11 bases between. CDR3 in amino acids: CASSLGTQLNTEAFF. In nucleotides, the CDR3 is TGCGCCAGCAGCTTAGGTACCCAATTGAACACTGAAGCTTTCTTT.

The table lists this clonotype with many counts. CDR3 DNA: TGTGCCAGCAGCTTAGCGAGGTGGGCCCCCTACGAGCAGTACTTC. This gives the protein CASSLARWAPYEQYF. V gene TRBV7-2 combines with J gene TRBJ2-7, with no clear D. Germline CDR1 reads SGHTA; CDR2 reads FQGNSA. The germline V and J ends were trimmed by 0 bases and 2 bases, with 11 bases remaining between them. CDR3 length: 15 amino acids. Based on the CDR3 plus reference TRBV7-2 and TRBJ2-7, the full variable domain is GAGVSQSPSNKVTEKGKDVELRCDPISGHTALYWYRQSLGQGLEFLIYFQGNSAPDKSGLPSDRFSAERTGGSVSTLTIQRTQQEDSAVYLCASSLARWAPYEQYFGPGTRLTVT.

This clonotype has ten or more counts. The chain employs TRBV20-1 and TRBJ2-7; 7 bases are a match to TRBD2. The CDR3 totals 14 residues. V trimming: 2 bases; J trimming: 2 bases; junction bases outside the gene matches: 6. Germline V lookup: CDR1 DFQATT, CDR2 SNEGSKA (reference sequence). CDR3 loop: CSARLLAYTYEQYF. The CDR3 bases are TGCAGTGCTAGACTACTAGCGTACACCTACGAGCAGTACTTC.

Of note for this clonotype: The junction departs from germline at one end; a sequencing error may be responsible. The V and J genes are TRBV5-6 and TRBJ2-1; a weak D match, TRBD1 (5 bases). Germline CDR1 and CDR2: SGHDT and YYEEEE. The CDR3 runs to 13 residues. Here the CDR3 reads CASSRNVQASWVF. The DNA of the CDR3 is TGTGCCAGCAGCCGTAATGTACAGGCATCATGGGTTTTC.

V usage is TRBV5-1 and J usage is TRBJ2-3; 11 nucleotides match TRBD2. V shed 0 bases, J shed 0 bases, and the junction held 3 bases outside the gene matches. This CDR3 comprises 17 residues. Germline V gene sequence: CDR1 SGHRS, CDR2 YFSETQ. The CDR3 nucleotides read TGCGCCAGCAGCTTGGGACGGACTAGCGGGAGCACAGATACGCAGTATTTT. Translated: CASSLGRTSGSTDTQYF. The complete variable domain, with remaining parts taken from reference TRBV5-1 and TRBJ2-3, reads KAGVTQTPRYLIKTRGQQVTLSCSPISGHRSVSWYQQTPGQGLQFLFEYFSETQRNKGNFPGRFSGRQFSNSRSEMNVSTLELGDSALYLCASSLGRTSGSTDTQYFGPGTRLTVL.

Ten or more counts support this clonotype. V is TRBV7-8 and J is TRBJ2-1; 11 nucleotides line up with TRBD2. J gave up 2 bases and V 5 bases, and 5 bases lay outside the gene matches. Germline CDR1 and CDR2: SGHVS and FQNEAQ. This CDR3 is built from 16 residues. CDR3 loop: CASSTIAGGPYNEQFF. The CDR3 region has the DNA TGTGCCAGCAGCACCATAGCGGGAGGGCCCTACAATGAGCAGTTCTTC.

The chain recombines TRBV12-3 or TRBV12-4 with TRBJ2-3; D not resolved. Deletions cut 7 bases from V and 1 base from J, with 9 bases between. The CDR3 consists of 13 residues. The CDR3, as DNA: TGTGCCAGCACAACGCGTGGCACAGATACGCAGTATTTT. As protein: CASTTRGTDTQYF.

This clonotype was seen only a few times. The gene calls are TRBV29-1 and TRBJ2-3; 7 bases are shared with TRBD2. V trimming: 0 bases; J trimming: 5 bases; junction bases outside the gene matches: 2. Germline V lookup: CDR1 SQVTM, CDR2 ANQGSEA. This CDR3 has 13 amino acids. CDR3 amino acids: CSVEDWTRDTQYF. The CDR3 region has the DNA TGCAGCGTTGAAGATTGGACTAGAGATACGCAGTATTTT.

The CDR3 spells CASSIGTSGSYEQYF. In DNA form, the CDR3 reads TGCGCCAGCAGCATCGGGACTAGCGGTTCCTACGAGCAGTACTTC. The chain links TRBV5-1 to TRBJ2-7; 11 positions agree with TRBD2. V shed 4 bases and J 1 base; nucleotides not matched to a gene: 4. Germline CDR1 SGHRS, CDR2 YFSETQ. This CDR3 is built from 15 residues.

V and J are TRBV10-2 and TRBJ2-1; D unclear. Trimming shortened V by 2 bases and J by 8 bases, and 16 bases separated the two germline ends. Germline V gene sequence: CDR1 WSHSY, CDR2 SAAADI. The CDR3 has 15 amino acids. The CDR3 region is CASSEGQAVPDEQFF. The DNA for the CDR3 is TGCGCCAGCAGTGAGGGGCAGGCCGTCCCTGATGAGCAGTTCTTC.